A selection of T cell receptor beta chains follows, all from one sample in a study of cytomegalovirus exposure and HLA in healthy donors. The method was immunoSEQ multiplex PCR; TCRdb's version includes in-frame clones alone and lacks a portion of them. Among 120,000 or so clones listed, 75% were seen once. The sample taken for sequencing was PBMCs. The source of these receptors is a woman aged 50 to 60 in good health and CMV-seronegative. Each CDR3 is given with its conserved first and last residue.

v_call	j_call	cdr3_aa
TRBV4-1	TRBJ1-1	CASSQGHIWAEAFF
TRBV4-1	TRBJ2-7	CASSLRDRDYEQYF
TRBV9	TRBJ1-3	CASSVRTGLNSGNTIYF
TRBV7-9	TRBJ1-1	CASSHRDPVNTEAFF
TRBV6-6	TRBJ2-1	CASSYVKGGGNEQFF
TRBV7-9	TRBJ2-7	CSSVDTHYEQYF
TRBV7-2	TRBJ2-1	CASSLGVWQFF
TRBV30	TRBJ2-2	CAWRGGIFTGYGELFF
TRBV28	TRBJ2-3	CASSLATSGRNVGTDTQYF
TRBV7-2	TRBJ2-4	CASSSFYLAELNIQYF
TRBV6-1	TRBJ1-2	CASSLGTEYYGYTF
TRBV5-1	TRBJ1-1	CASSPGDSEYEAFF
TRBV6-5	TRBJ1-5	CASSYSGGPNQPQHF
TRBV28	TRBJ1-1	CASTDLRLEAFF
TRBV7-2	TRBJ1-6	CASSFGTTNSPLHF
TRBV6-4	TRBJ2-3	CASSDTSGRATDTQYF
TRBV4-3	TRBJ1-1	CASSHPTDLAETEAFF
TRBV4-2	TRBJ2-6	CASSITADSGANVLTF
TRBV25-1	TRBJ1-1	CASLDRTNTEAFF
TRBV6-1	TRBJ2-3	CAEGDRGGTDTQYF
TRBV7-2	TRBJ2-5	CASSLGDRDRETQYF
TRBV28	TRBJ2-1	CASSPAAGWGEQFF
TRBV6-5	TRBJ1-2	CASSLSRDSLYGYTF
TRBV4-3	TRBJ2-1	CASSQDGAGSYNEQFF
TRBV5-1	TRBJ2-7	CASSLGRVGGEQYF
TRBV2	TRBJ1-2	CASSTYPTGGNGYTF
TRBV30	TRBJ2-1	CAWSVGQGRFF
TRBV4-3	TRBJ2-7	CASSQAGAAQYF
TRBV7-2	TRBJ1-2	CASSHNTAGPANYGYTF
TRBV7-9	TRBJ2-7	CASSSDHTGVSPYEQYF
TRBV7-2	TRBJ2-7	CASSLGGGYEQYF
TRBV7-2	TRBJ2-7	CASSAGHSRGAHEQYF
TRBV30	TRBJ2-7	CAWDSQSSYEQYF
TRBV5-6	TRBJ1-6	CASSRRDFNSPLHF
TRBV11-2	TRBJ2-5	CASSLTGDYQYF
TRBV27	TRBJ1-2	CASRPRAGTDLYGYTF
TRBV28	TRBJ2-3	CAAPRGGSLRDTQYF
TRBV7-2	-	CASTHYSYEQYF
TRBV7-3	TRBJ2-2	CASSLTGVNTGELFF
TRBV4-2	TRBJ2-3	CASSPSSGVGPDTQYF
TRBV2	TRBJ2-7	CATTGGSPYEQYF
TRBV27	TRBJ2-7	CASSLSNRGLVSEQYF
TRBV25-1	TRBJ2-3	CASSTPGQGAPDTQYF
TRBV11-1	TRBJ2-2	CASSTGLAAGELFF
TRBV30	TRBJ1-2	CAWIVRAGMTF